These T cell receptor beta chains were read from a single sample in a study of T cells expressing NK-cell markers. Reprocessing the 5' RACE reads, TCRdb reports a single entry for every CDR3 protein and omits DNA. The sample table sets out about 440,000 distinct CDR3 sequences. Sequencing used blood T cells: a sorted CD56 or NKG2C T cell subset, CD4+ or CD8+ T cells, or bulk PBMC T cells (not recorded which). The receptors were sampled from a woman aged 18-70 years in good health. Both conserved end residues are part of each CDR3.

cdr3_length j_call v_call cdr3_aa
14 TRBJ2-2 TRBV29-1 CSVERPGGTGELFF
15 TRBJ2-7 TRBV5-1 CASSPDDRGSYEQYF
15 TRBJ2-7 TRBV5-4 CASSLEQGSSYEQYF
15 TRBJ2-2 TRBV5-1 CASSWGGLNTGELFF
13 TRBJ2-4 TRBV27 CASSLSGGNIQYF
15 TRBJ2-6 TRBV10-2 CASRETRSGANVLTF
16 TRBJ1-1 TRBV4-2 CASSHGLGVTNTEAFF
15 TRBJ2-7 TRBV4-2 CASSQDLGSSYEQYF
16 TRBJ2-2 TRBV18 CASSRGLAGNTGELFF
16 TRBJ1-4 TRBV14 CASSATGITRAEKLFF
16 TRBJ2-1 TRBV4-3 CASSLDYSNPYNEQFF
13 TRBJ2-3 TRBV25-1 CASSILLADTQYF
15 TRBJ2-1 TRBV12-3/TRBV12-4 CASSRYGGSYNEQFF
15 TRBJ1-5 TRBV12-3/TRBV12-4 CASSSDRGGNQPQHF
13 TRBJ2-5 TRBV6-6 CASVIGSQETQYF
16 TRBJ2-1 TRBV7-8 CASSLRAGLDSNEQFF
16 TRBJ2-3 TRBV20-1 CSARHPLGGHTDTQYF
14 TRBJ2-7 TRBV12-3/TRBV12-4 CASSGPGAGYEQYF
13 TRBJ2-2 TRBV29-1 CSVEGDSPVGLFF
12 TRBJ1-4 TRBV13 CASSLGHSKLFF
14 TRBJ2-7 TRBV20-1 CSASAGTGPLEQYF
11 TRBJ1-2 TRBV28 CASSLSHGYTF
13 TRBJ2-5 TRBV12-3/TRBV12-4 CASTWGGGETQYF
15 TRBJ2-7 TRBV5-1 CASSLDRSTSYEQYF
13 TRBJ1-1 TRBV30 CAWSVRFRTEAFF